This T cell receptor beta chain was observed in a study of T-cell reconstitution after alpha-beta-depleted transplantation in children. The authors prepared the TCRbeta library with unique molecular identifiers. MiXCR was run by TCRdb on the PCR reads, yielding one entry per CDR3 protein. The table lists fewer than 450,000 distinct CDR3 sequences, 16% of them singletons. This clonotype has a count of ten or more. Its antigen is not known. Study outcomes and limitations: From newly produced T cells came most of the T-cell counts and diversity one year after transplant. Expanded graft clones numbering several hundred reportedly gave rise to alpha-beta T cells about two months after transplant.

This CDR3 has 12 amino acids. Trimming removed 5 bases from V and 7 bases from J, with 9 bases in between. This rearrangement joins TRBV12-3 or TRBV12-4 to TRBJ2-1, with unresolved D. The TCR sequence derives from a male patient between 2 and 10 years old who had a stem cell transplant for acute lymphoblastic leukemia, so the T cells may come from the graft donor. The sequenced sample was PBMCs, mostly from graft donor cells, obtained 360 days after TCRalphabeta/CD19-depleted stem cell transplant. CDR3 coding DNA: TGTGCCAGCAGTCACCTAGTGAATGAGCAGTTCTTC. It is translated as CASSHLVNEQFF.